These 6 T cell receptor beta chains were all obtained from the same sample, sequenced in a study of technical replicates of blood from four donors. Clones were sequenced by immunoSEQ multiplex PCR, and TCRdb holds only the in-frame ones, with some missing. Here the sample spans 68,000 or so clones, about 97% being singletons. Specimen: T cells isolated from PBMCs. The receptor source for this set is a human donor in good health.

This chain links TRBV5-1 with TRBJ1-1, with unresolved D. V lost 6 bases, J lost 1 base, and 4 bases lay in between. There are 11 residues in the CDR3. Germline CDR1 and CDR2: SGHRS and YFSETQ. The CDR3 loop reads CASIGNTEAFF. The CDR3, as DNA: TGCGCCAGCATCGGGAACACTGAAGCTTTCTTT.

The chain links TRBV6-1 to TRBJ2-1, with 11 nucleotides matching TRBD2. CDR1 MNHNS and CDR2 SASEGT come from the germline V gene. V gave up 4 bases and J gave up 4 bases; unmatched junction bases: 3. The CDR3 spans 15 residues. CDR3 in DNA: TGTGCCAGCAGTGGTCTAGCGGGAGGTTACAATGAGCAGTTCTTC. It codes for CASSGLAGGYNEQFF.

The genes are TRBV18 and TRBJ1-1; possibly TRBD1 for D (6 bases). Germline CDR1 is KGHSH and CDR2 is LQKENI. V was shortened by 8 bases and J by 4 bases, with 26 bases between the two germline ends. The CDR3 covers 17 residues. The CDR3 sequence is CASTRYLGQGVLTEAFF. The CDR3 DNA reads TGTGCCAGCACTCGATACTTGGGACAAGGGGTGCTCACTGAAGCTTTCTTT.

This chain connects TRBV28 to TRBJ2-7, with 7 bases matching TRBD1. CDR3 length: 15 amino acids. V lost 5 bases to trimming and J lost 4 bases; unmatched junction nucleotides: 11. Germline CDR1 reads MDHEN; CDR2 reads SYDVKM. This CDR3 is CASSHIGQENYEQYF. CDR3 bases: TGTGCCAGCAGTCATATAGGACAGGAGAATTACGAGCAGTACTTC.

The rearrangement uses TRBV7-2 and TRBJ2-2; D might be TRBD1 (5 bases). V was trimmed by 2 bases and J by 7 bases, leaving 11 bases between them. The CDR3 contains 14 residues. Germline assignment: CDR1 SGHTA and CDR2 FQGNSA. This CDR3 reads CASSLLSGFGELFF. CDR3 bases: TGTGCCAGCAGCTTATTATCAGGGTTCGGGGAGCTGTTTTTT.

This clone is a singleton in its sample. V is TRBV12-5 and J is TRBJ2-5; 10 nucleotides line up with TRBD2. CDR1 and CDR2 from the germline V gene are LGHNT and FRNRAP. The CDR3 runs to 17 residues. V was clipped by 4 bases and J by 5 bases; unmatched bases: 13. The CDR3 nucleotides are TGTGCTAGTGGTTGGTACCCCCTAGCGGGAGATCCTGAGACCCAGTACTTC. It yields the protein CASGWYPLAGDPETQYF.